The entry below gives a single TCR beta chain sequence along with its context. The data originate from a study of blood T cell repertoires in COVID-19. Study-level information: T cells, B-cell-depleted T cells, or PBMCs provided the cDNA or gDNA that served as material.

Between the trimmed V and J ends, which lost 0 bases and 6 bases, there was a span of 15 bases. CDR3 length: 16 residues. Germline V lookup: CDR1 MGHRA, CDR2 YSYEKL. Authors' data handling: Counts of nucleated cells, estimated from reference gene primer amplification, were obtained. Some clones are missing from TCRdb's copy, which holds only in-frame ones; the method was immunoSEQ multiplex PCR. The V and J calls and clone size come from that table; D and trimming were worked out from the DNA. The data hold hundreds of thousands of clones, with over 75% observed a single time. Cohort assignment relied on participant-reported clinical history.

The rearrangement links TRBV4-1 to TRBJ2-1, with D maybe TRBD2 (5 bases). The sequencing sample was made of PBMCs or T cells enriched from blood (not recorded which). The sequence was collected from a woman in her forties who had recovered from COVID-19. CDR3 residues: CASSQDSPGWGNEQFF. The DNA of the CDR3 is TGCGCCAGCAGCCAAGATTCGCCGGGGTGGGGCAATGAGCAGTTCTTC.